This T cell receptor (beta chain) was identified during a study of blood T cell repertoires in COVID-19 (TCRdb year 2020). Regarding the study in general: The collaborator samples originated in the United States, Italy and Spain and spanned the acute and convalescent phases of COVID-19. The repertoires were released in a freely available public database intended as a resource for research on the immune response to SARS-CoV-2. The samples were drawn from the first 160 participants of the ongoing ImmuneRACE study and from 1,200 or so subjects provided by 6 global collaborators. The material from the prospective study consisted of cDNA or gDNA derived from T cells, B-cell-depleted T cells, or PBMCs. Where HLA class I and class II types were available, the types were taken from metadata supplied by the sample provider, not from assay-based typing. Deeply sampled blood TCRbeta repertoires from subjects exposed to, actively infected with, or recovered from COVID-19 were included in the dataset. The sample metadata nearly always contained a de-identified subject ID, COVID-19 status, age in years and sex. Broader findings and caveats from the paper: The quantity of clinical and demographic metadata differed by source and by participant and was supplied without curation.

TCRbeta CDR3 regions were amplified from genomic DNA by means of the immunoSEQ Assay, a bias-controlled multiplex PCR. The source study handled its data this way. Nucleated cell counts per sample were estimated from amplification of reference gene primers within the assay. To quantify the absolute abundance of each unique TCRbeta CDR3 rearrangement, sequence reads were collapsed and filtered. For each sample, productive Simpson clonality was calculated by taking the square root of Simpson's diversity index across productive rearrangements. The table was pulled from immuneACCESS by TCRdb, which kept in-frame rearrangements only. Such tables lose some clones; where checked, under half of the loss comes from unresolved V genes, and the rest has no known cause. V, J and clone size derive from that table, while D and trimming were established from the DNA sequence. The sample table shows tens of thousands of clones, and about four fifths are seen once. Together, the top ten hold approximately 9.1% of the sample.

The CDR3 numbers 15 residues from cysteine through phenylalanine. This entry keeps only the CDR3 DNA: 45 bases, framed from base 1. For this chain, trimming is 0 bases at the V end and 6 bases at the J end, and the number of junction bases without a gene match is 8. For CDR1 and CDR2, the germline V gene lists SGHRS and YFSETQ. Each collaborating institution followed its own protocols to collect whole blood in K2EDTA tubes. Collaborator samples were shipped for TCRbeta analysis as frozen whole blood, isolated PBMCs, or DNA extracted from either sample type. Points on this clone: The antigen it binds to is not known. One base away there is no much larger clone; base qualities are not given.

The sample was peripheral blood. The sequence came from a human donor in a cohort sampled during active COVID-19. The chain was built from TRBV5-1 and TRBJ1-2; 7 central bases correspond to TRBD1. Here the CDR3 is given as CASSLEGGQAHGYTF. The sequence in DNA is TGCGCCAGCAGCTTGGAGGGCGGACAGGCTCATGGCTACACCTTC.